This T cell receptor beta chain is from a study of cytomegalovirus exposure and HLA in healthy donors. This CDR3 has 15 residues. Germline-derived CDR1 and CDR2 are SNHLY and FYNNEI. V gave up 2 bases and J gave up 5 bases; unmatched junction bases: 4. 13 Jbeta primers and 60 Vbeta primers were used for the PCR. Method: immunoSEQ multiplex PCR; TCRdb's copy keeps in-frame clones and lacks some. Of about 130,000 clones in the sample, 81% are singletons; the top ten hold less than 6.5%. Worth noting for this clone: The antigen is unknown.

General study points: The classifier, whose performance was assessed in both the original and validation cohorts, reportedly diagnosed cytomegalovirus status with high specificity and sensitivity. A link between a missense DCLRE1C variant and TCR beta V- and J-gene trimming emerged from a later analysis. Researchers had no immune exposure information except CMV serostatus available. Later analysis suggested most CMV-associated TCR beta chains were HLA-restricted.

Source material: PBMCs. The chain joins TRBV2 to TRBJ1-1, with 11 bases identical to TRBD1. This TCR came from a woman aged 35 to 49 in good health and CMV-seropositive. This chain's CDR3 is CASSESGTGGTEAFF. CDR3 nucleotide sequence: TGTGCCAGCAGTGAAAGCGGGACAGGGGGTACTGAAGCTTTCTTT.